This entry describes one TCR beta chain. Its antigen is unknown. V gave up 2 bases and J gave up 7 bases, with 12 bases separating them. The CDR3 loop spans 14 amino acids. In germline, CDR1 is SNHLY, CDR2 FYNNEI. Using its own MiXCR run on the 5' RACE reads, TCRdb lists one record per CDR3 protein. The sample lists 300,000 to 400,000 distinct CDR3 sequences, 10% to 15% occurring once. This record belongs to a study of identical twins. Study-level results: Invariant MAIT and iNKT cells are populations that could partly confound zero-insertion analyses. Out-of-frame alpha sequences shared by twins showed excess low generation probability.

The same sample was also studied in work on yellow fever vaccine responses in identical twins.

The sequencing input was CD8+ T cells sorted from blood. This TCR derives from a woman between 18 and 29 years old in good health. This sequence joins TRBV2 and TRBJ2-4; D ambiguous. In nucleotides, the CDR3 is TGTGCCAGCAGTGAACCTAGTAGGCCGAACATTCAGTACTTC. It specifies CASSEPSRPNIQYF.